This T cell receptor beta chain is from a study of brain metastases from non-small cell lung cancer. Findings and caveats of the study: In roughly 64% of brain metastases, T-cell clones were expanded compared with matched primary tumors. Brain metastases had lower T-cell infiltration than primary tumors. Metastases had sparse T cells but largely shared repertoires with primaries.

Sequenced by immunoSEQ multiplex PCR; TCRdb stores in-frame clones only, minus some. Seen here are roughly 4,800 clones, around 85% observed once, and the top ten hold 5.5% to 6.5%. This clone was seen only a few times. Its antigen is currently unknown. The sequence came from a donor older than 35 with non-small cell lung cancer. The material sequenced was primary lung tumor tissue.

For the CDR3, the DNA is TGTGCCAGCCGACTTGAACCCTACTACAATGAGCAGTTCTTC. Amino acid sequence: CASRLEPYYNEQFF. The rearrangement links TRBV6-5 to TRBJ2-1, with unresolved D. Germline V gene data show CDR1 as MNHEY and CDR2 as SVGAGI. The CDR3 runs to 14 residues. The V and J ends lost 8 bases and 3 bases respectively, with 14 bases between them.